These 18 T cell receptor beta chains were sequenced from one sample in a study of T cell responses to AZD1222 COVID-19 vaccine. The repertoire was sequenced with immunoSEQ multiplex PCR; TCRdb's copy has only in-frame clones and lacks some. The sample consists of over 65,000 clones, about 92% of them appearing once. This material consisted of peripheral blood, taken 28 days after the second AZD1222 dose. These TCRs come from an adult who received the AZD1222 COVID-19 vaccine.

This chain uses TRBV11-2 with TRBJ1-6; weak D call: TRBD1 (6 bases). The CDR3 has 18 amino acids. V was shortened by 0 bases and J by 1 base, with 13 bases between the two germline ends. CDR1 SGHAT and CDR2 FQNNGV come from the germline V gene. The CDR3 loop is CASSLEGGPGSYNSPLHF. The CDR3 bases are TGTGCCAGCAGCTTAGAAGGGGGTCCGGGTTCCTATAATTCACCCCTCCACTTT. The complete variable domain, with remaining parts taken from reference TRBV11-2 and TRBJ1-6, reads EAGVAQSPRYKIIEKRQSVAFWCNPISGHATLYWYQQILGQGPKLLIQFQNNGVVDDSQLPKDRFSAERLKGVDSTLKIQPAKLEDSAVYLCASSLEGGPGSYNSPLHFGNGTRLTVT.

The chain combines TRBV30 with TRBJ1-2; D uncertain. The CDR3 sequence is 8 residues long. Germline CDR1 is GTSNPN and CDR2 is SVGIG (reference sequence). Deletions cut 8 bases from V and 12 bases from J, with 10 bases between. The CDR3 nucleotides read TGTGCCCGGGGAGGAAACACCTTC. Its translation: CARGGNTF.

The V call is TRBV10-2, the J call TRBJ2-6; 8 positions agree with TRBD1. Looked up from germline, CDR1 is WSHSY and CDR2 is SAAADI. The CDR3 is 17 residues long. V dropped 5 bases and J dropped 0; count of bases not matched to a gene: 6. The DNA of the CDR3 is TGCGCCAGCAGTCACGACAGGGGAGTCTCTGGGGCCAACGTCCTGACTTTC. Translated, it gives CASSHDRGVSGANVLTF.

This chain links TRBV18 with TRBJ2-7; a weak D match, TRBD1 (6 bases). Trimming cost V 3 bases and J 3 bases, with 9 bases left between them. The CDR3 runs to 13 residues. The germline V gene has CDR1 KGHSH and CDR2 LQKENI. The CDR3 region is CASSPGQNYEQYV. CDR3 DNA: TGTGCCAGCTCACCGGGACAAAACTACGAGCAGTACGTC.

V usage is TRBV5-4 and J usage is TRBJ1-5; D is unresolved. The V and J ends lost 2 bases and 1 base respectively, with 10 bases between them. The CDR3 is 15 residues long. Germline V gives CDR1 SGHNT, CDR2 YYREEE (reference sequence). CDR3 DNA sequence: TGTGCCAGCAGCTTCGACGGCCACAGCAATCAGCCCCAGCATTTT. Protein sequence: CASSFDGHSNQPQHF.

The chain is built from TRBV5-4 and TRBJ1-6, with TRBD1 as a possible D gene (6 bases). The V end was cut by 6 bases, the J end by 0 bases, with 13 bases between. Germline CDR1 SGHNT, CDR2 YYREEE (reference sequence). The CDR3 has 16 residues. The CDR3 nucleotides are TGTGCCAGCACGTCTAAGGGGGGCTCCTATAATTCACCCCTCCACTTT. Its protein is CASTSKGGSYNSPLHF.

The V call is TRBV19, the J call TRBJ2-7; tentatively, D is TRBD1 (5 bases). The germline gives CDR1 LNHDA, CDR2 SQIVND (reference sequence). The V gene lost 3 bases and the J gene lost 2 bases, with 8 bases spanning the gap. CDR3 size: 13 residues. The CDR3 region is CASSISQAYEQYF. DNA for the CDR3: TGTGCCAGTAGTATCTCACAGGCCTACGAGCAGTACTTC.

The chain carries TRBV11-2 and TRBJ2-5; D uncertain. Germline V gene lookup returns CDR1 SGHAT and CDR2 FQNNGV. The length of the CDR3 is 12 residues. The V gene lost 1 base and the J gene lost 4 bases, with 4 bases spanning the gap. CDR3 DNA sequence: TGTGCCAGCAGCTTAGTCCTAGAGACCCAGTACTTC. Amino acids: CASSLVLETQYF. Variable domain in full (rest from reference TRBV11-2 and TRBJ2-5): EAGVAQSPRYKIIEKRQSVAFWCNPISGHATLYWYQQILGQGPKLLIQFQNNGVVDDSQLPKDRFSAERLKGVDSTLKIQPAKLEDSAVYLCASSLVLETQYFGPGTRLLVL.

V gene TRBV19 combines with J gene TRBJ2-2; D unresolved. V dropped 3 bases and J dropped 6 bases, with 14 bases sitting between them. Germline V gene sequence: CDR1 LNHDA, CDR2 SQIVND (reference sequence). The CDR3 has 15 residues. The CDR3 region has the DNA TGTGCCAGTAGTATTACCGAGGCAGTTCCCGGGGAGCTGTTTTTT. As protein: CASSITEAVPGELFF.

The chain links TRBV21-1 to TRBJ2-7; TRBD1 was called by the table and not checked on the DNA. TRBV21-1 counts as a pseudogene. The CDR3 consists of 15 residues. The CDR3 nucleotides are TGTGCCAGCAGCAACAAAAAACAGGTGACCTACGAGCAGTACGTC. Translating gives CASSNKKQVTYEQYV.

This chain uses TRBV16 with TRBJ2-1; the match to TRBD1 covers 7 bases. This CDR3 has 16 amino acids. V was pared by 1 base and J by 5 bases, with 8 bases of the junction left unmatched. Germline lookup yields CDR1 KGHSY and CDR2 FQNENV. Here the CDR3 DNA reads TGTGCCAGCAGCCAATTTGCAGGGGGTGGAGACAATGAGCAGTTCTTC. It codes for CASSQFAGGGDNEQFF.

V gene TRBV7-2 combines with J gene TRBJ1-1; D ambiguous. Trimming pared 5 bases from V and 0 bases from J, leaving 7 bases between. Germline CDR1 is SGHTA and CDR2 is FQGNSA. This CDR3 has 13 amino acids. CDR3 nucleotide sequence: TGTGCCAGCAGCGAGTGGATGAACACTGAAGCTTTCTTT. Its protein product is CASSEWMNTEAFF. Full variable domain (missing parts from reference TRBV7-2 and TRBJ1-1): GAGVSQSPSNKVTEKGKDVELRCDPISGHTALYWYRQSLGQGLEFLIYFQGNSAPDKSGLPSDRFSAERTGGSVSTLTIQRTQQEDSAVYLCASSEWMNTEAFFGQGTRLTVV.

The rearrangement uses TRBV6-2 or TRBV6-3 and TRBJ2-1; 9 positions agree with TRBD2. The V gene end was trimmed by 5 bases and the J gene end by 6 bases; junction bases not matched to a gene: 11. Germline V lookup: CDR1 MNHEY, CDR2 SVGEGT. The CDR3 sequence is 16 residues long. CDR3 sequence: CASSTPRAGGFNEQFF. CDR3 in DNA: TGTGCCAGCAGTACCCCTCGAGCGGGGGGTTTCAATGAGCAGTTCTTC.

CDR3 protein: CASPRRITEAFF. As DNA, the CDR3 is TGTGCCAGCCCCCGCAGGATCACTGAAGCTTTCTTT. This sequence joins TRBV28 and TRBJ1-1; no clear D. The V end lost 8 bases, the J end lost 4 bases, and 11 bases lay between the germline ends. The CDR3 consists of 12 residues. Germline loops: CDR1 MDHEN, CDR2 SYDVKM. Full variable domain (missing parts from reference TRBV28 and TRBJ1-1): DVKVTQSSRYLVKRTGEKVFLECVQDMDHENMFWYRQDPGLGLRLIYFSYDVKMKEKGDIPEGYSVSREKKERFSLILESASTNQTSMYLCASPRRITEAFFGQGTRLTVV.

Only a few counts were recorded for this clone. The rearrangement links TRBV19 to TRBJ1-6, with TRBD1 identical over 7 bases. The trim removed 3 bases at V and 8 bases at J, leaving 7 bases unmatched. The CDR3 has 15 residues. CDR1 LNHDA and CDR2 SQIVND come from the germline V gene (reference sequence). CDR3 region: CASSIVGGGDSPLHF. The CDR3 DNA reads as TGTGCCAGTAGTATTGTAGGGGGCGGTGATTCACCCCTCCACTTT.

The rearrangement uses TRBV5-4 and TRBJ1-2; possible D gene TRBD1, 6 bases. This CDR3 is built from 13 residues. The V and J ends lost 9 bases and 6 bases respectively, with 18 bases between them. The germline CDR1 and CDR2 sequences are SGHNT and YYREEE (reference sequence). The CDR3 sequence: CAISGRDTNGYTF. CDR3 nucleotides: TGTGCCATTTCCGGCCGGGACACCAATGGCTACACCTTC.

V and J are TRBV4-1 and TRBJ1-3; D ambiguous. From germline, CDR1 is MGHRA and CDR2 YSYEKL. This CDR3 spans 13 amino acids. Trimming removed 4 bases at V and 4 bases at J, with 8 bases between. In DNA form, the CDR3 reads TGCGCCAGCAGCCCTACAGAAGGAAACACCATATATTTT. Its protein product is CASSPTEGNTIYF.

This rearrangement joins TRBV12-3 or TRBV12-4 to TRBJ2-7, with D unresolved. The length of the CDR3 is 13 residues. Trimming shortened V by 5 bases and J by 5 bases, and 13 bases separated the two germline ends. The CDR3 DNA is TGTGCCAGCAGTGGTCATTCGGCCCACGAGCAGTACTTC. Encoded protein: CASSGHSAHEQYF.